This entry lists 8 T cell receptor beta chains sequenced from one sample in a study of Graves' ophthalmopathy and Graves' hyperthyroidism. TCR beta CDR3 amplification used RNA transcripts. HTBI primers were used in a first-round RT-PCR, which preceded a second-round multiplex PCR. TCRdb re-analysed the multiplex PCR reads in MiXCR, keeping a single row per CDR3 protein. This table holds over a million distinct CDR3 sequences, 35% to 45% found once. Sequencing input: peripheral blood or thyroid tissue (not recorded which). The receptors here all came from an adult man with Graves' hyperthyroidism.

This clonotype appeared many times. The chain employs TRBV4-3 and TRBJ2-7; D ambiguous. The CDR3 is 15 amino acids. Trimming left V 0 bases short and J 3 bases short, with 12 bases between. Germline CDR1 reads LGHNA; CDR2 reads YSLEER. The CDR3: CASSQDPTGRYEQYF. As DNA, the CDR3 is TGCGCCAGCAGCCAAGATCCAACCGGGCGCTACGAGCAGTACTTC.

At least ten counts were recorded for this clonotype. CDR3 nucleotide sequence: TGTGCCAGCAGTCGGGGAGTGGGGAATTCACCCCTCCACTTT. Protein sequence: CASSRGVGNSPLHF. The rearrangement joins TRBV6-5 to TRBJ1-6; D remains unclear. Between the trimmed V and J ends, which lost 5 bases and 7 bases, there was a span of 12 bases. The CDR3 runs to 14 residues. Per the germline V gene, CDR1 is MNHEY and CDR2 is SVGAGI.

In this sample, this clonotype turned up many times. The rearrangement uses TRBV7-2 and TRBJ1-1; D is unresolved. The CDR3 length is 13 residues. CDR1 is SGHTA, CDR2 FQGNSA, per germline. V lost 6 bases and J lost 6, with 14 bases in between. CDR3 amino acids: CASSLDPGAEAFF. The DNA for the CDR3 is TGTGCCAGCAGTCTTGACCCTGGGGCTGAAGCTTTCTTT.

This clonotype was detected ten times or more. This chain uses TRBV19 with TRBJ1-5, with D unresolved. V gave up 11 bases and J gave up 3 bases, with 11 bases separating them. The CDR3 sequence is 12 residues long. Germline assignment: CDR1 LNHDA and CDR2 SQIVND (reference sequence). In nucleotides, the CDR3 is TGTGCCTCAAAGGACCCCAATCAGCCCCAGCATTTT. Translation gives CASKDPNQPQHF.

At least ten counts were recorded for this clonotype. V gene TRBV19 combines with J gene TRBJ2-7, with D perhaps TRBD1 or TRBD2 (5 bases each). Looked up from germline, CDR1 is LNHDA and CDR2 is SQIVND (reference sequence). The CDR3 sequence is 15 residues long. V lost 3 bases to trimming and J lost 3 bases, with 15 bases between them. In nucleotides, the CDR3 is TGTGCCAGTAGTATCCCCGGGACGGCGCACTACGAGCAGTACTTC. This gives the protein CASSIPGTAHYEQYF.

Here the CDR3 reads CATSRDGGSTQYF. The CDR3 DNA follows: TGTGCCACCAGCAGAGATGGGGGTTCGACCCAGTACTTC. This chain joins TRBV15 and TRBJ2-5, with D tentatively TRBD1 or TRBD2 (5 bases each). V was clipped by 0 bases and J by 7 bases, with 9 bases between them. CDR3 size: 13 residues. CDR1 is LNHNV, CDR2 YYDKDF, per germline (reference sequence).

Concerning this clonotype itself: A much larger clone differs by one base, so this may be a read error. The V gene is TRBV7-2, the J gene TRBJ2-7; 7 nucleotides match TRBD1. J was trimmed by 1 base and V by 5 bases; bases with no gene match: 8. The CDR3 runs to 15 residues. Germline V gene sequence: CDR1 SGHTA, CDR2 FQGNSA. Here the CDR3 reads CASSRTGRRSYEQYF. The CDR3 DNA reads as TGTGCCAGCAGCCGGACAGGTCGACGATCCTACGAGCAGTACTTC.

DNA of the CDR3: TGTGCCAGCAGCCCGAAGGGCTCCTACAATGAGCAGTTCTTC. Translating gives CASSPKGSYNEQFF. The J gene is TRBJ2-7, the V gene TRBV7-9; D gene unclear. Matching the DNA end better, TRBJ2-1 makes the J call doubtful. The CDR3 loop spans 14 amino acids. Germline-derived CDR1 and CDR2 are SEHNR and FQNEAQ (reference sequence).